These 25 T cell receptor beta chains came from one sample sequenced in a study of cytomegalovirus exposure and HLA in healthy donors. The primer mix had 60 Vbeta and 13 Jbeta primers. This table comes from immunoSEQ multiplex PCR, and its TCRdb copy is limited to in-frame clones, with some not included. The sample yields some 200,000 clones, approximately 70% seen once. The source material was PBMCs. The source of these receptors is a man aged 40-55 years in good health and CMV-seropositive.

The chain uses TRBV28 and TRBJ2-3; the match to TRBD2 covers 9 bases. V lost 10 bases and J lost 8; bases outside the gene matches: 10. The length of the CDR3 is 13 residues. CDR1 MDHEN and CDR2 SYDVKM come from the germline V gene. The CDR3 loop is CATERGVEGTQYF. Written as DNA, the CDR3 is TGTGCCACTGAGCGGGGGGTAGAAGGTACGCAGTATTTT.

The gene calls are TRBV6-6 and TRBJ2-7, with TRBD1 identical over 8 bases. The V and J ends lost 2 bases and 5 bases, in that order; junction bases with no gene match: 5. The CDR3 runs to 14 residues. Germline loops: CDR1 MNHNY, CDR2 SVGAGI (reference sequence). CDR3 residues: CASSYPRQGHEQYF. CDR3 nucleotides: TGTGCCAGCAGTTACCCTCGACAGGGGCACGAGCAGTACTTC.

This clone showed up just a few times. This chain joins TRBV6-1 and TRBJ2-1, with TRBD1 identical over 9 bases. Trimming took 6 bases from V and 9 from J; bases not matched to a gene: 6. The CDR3 runs to 13 residues. Germline CDR1 is MNHNS and CDR2 is SASEGT. Here the CDR3 reads CASSGQGWGEQFF. The CDR3 DNA is TGTGCCAGCAGCGGACAGGGGTGGGGTGAGCAGTTCTTC.

The J gene is TRBJ2-2, the V gene TRBV10-2, with a tentative D call TRBD2 (5 bases). The germline gives CDR1 WSHSY, CDR2 SAAADI. The CDR3 has 15 residues. V was cut by 6 bases and J by 0 bases, with 11 bases left in between. CDR3 region: CASSPGVPNTGELFF. For the CDR3, the DNA is TGCGCCAGCAGCCCCGGGGTCCCGAACACCGGGGAGCTGTTTTTT.

The chain employs TRBV19 and TRBJ1-1; D is unresolved. Germline loops: CDR1 LNHDA, CDR2 SQIVND (reference sequence). V was trimmed by 6 bases and J by 1 base, leaving 9 bases between them. The CDR3 sequence is 13 residues long. Here the CDR3 DNA reads TGTGCCAGTAGCTTATTACAGAACACTGAAGCTTTCTTT. The encoded protein is CASSLLQNTEAFF.

This clone was counted only a few times. This chain connects TRBV7-3 to TRBJ2-3; TRBD2 matches at 11 bases. V was pared by 5 bases and J by 0 bases, with 1 base of the junction left unmatched. The CDR3 is 15 residues long. Germline V gives CDR1 SGHTA, CDR2 FQGTGA. CDR3 amino acids: CASSRLAGSTDTQYF. The CDR3 DNA follows: TGTGCCAGCAGCAGACTAGCGGGGAGCACAGATACGCAGTATTTT.

This chain joins TRBV5-6 and TRBJ2-2; a weak D match, TRBD1 (6 bases). Trimming stripped 0 bases from V and 2 bases from J, with 14 bases between. The CDR3 runs 17 residues. Germline V lookup: CDR1 SGHDT, CDR2 YYEEEE. The CDR3 here is CASSLGWDISNTGELFF. The CDR3 nucleotides read TGTGCCAGCAGCTTGGGATGGGACATCTCAAACACCGGGGAGCTGTTTTTT.

The chain couples TRBV7-9 to TRBJ2-3; 8 bases match TRBD2. The CDR3 is made up of 16 amino acids. Losses at the gene ends were 1 base for V and 0 bases for J; bases not matched to a gene: 3. The germline CDR1 and CDR2 sequences are SEHNR and FQNEAQ (reference sequence). CDR3 amino acids: CASSLGTSGSTDTQYF. The CDR3 DNA sequence: TGTGCCAGCAGCTTAGGCACTAGCGGTAGCACAGATACGCAGTATTTT. Supplemented by reference TRBV7-9 and TRBJ2-3, the full variable domain reads DTGVSQNPRHKITKRGQNVTFRCDPISEHNRLYWYRQTLGQGPEFLTYFQNEAQLEKSRLLSDRFSAERPKGSFSTLEIQRTEQGDSAMYLCASSLGTSGSTDTQYFGPGTRLTVL.

The V call is TRBV27, the J call TRBJ1-6, with D perhaps TRBD1 (5 bases). V was clipped by 4 bases and J by 1 base, with 14 bases between them. Germline V CDR1 and CDR2: MNHEY, SMNVEV (reference sequence). CDR3 length: 17 amino acids. The CDR3 DNA sequence: TGTGCCAGCAGTTACCTAATCGGGGGGTCCTATAATTCACCCCTCCACTTT. Its protein product is CASSYLIGGSYNSPLHF.

V and J are TRBV5-1 and TRBJ2-5, with TRBD2 identical over 9 bases. With 0 bases clipped from V and 4 bases from J, the junction kept 4 bases outside the gene matches. Germline V CDR1 and CDR2: SGHRS, YFSETQ. The CDR3 runs to 15 residues. In nucleotides, the CDR3 is TGCGCCAGCAGCTTGGAGGCGGGGGGGTTAGAGACCCAGTACTTC. Translation: CASSLEAGGLETQYF.

This clone occurred a few times. This chain joins TRBV27 and TRBJ2-3; tentative D call: TRBD2 (7 bases). Germline CDR1 is MNHEY and CDR2 is SMNVEV (reference sequence). The CDR3 runs to 14 residues. The V gene lost 2 bases and the J gene lost 6 bases, with 12 bases spanning the gap. The CDR3 bases are TGTGCCAGCAGTTTAGCGGGGGCGTGGGATACGCAGTATTTT. It specifies CASSLAGAWDTQYF.

This chain joins TRBV4-3 and TRBJ2-3; 8 bases map to TRBD1. The junction had 2 bases not matched to a gene; V was cut back by 0 bases and J by 6 bases. The CDR3 spans 14 residues. Per germline, CDR1 LGHNA and CDR2 YSLEER. The CDR3 region is CASSQEGQEDTQYF. For the CDR3, the DNA is TGCGCCAGCAGCCAAGAGGGACAGGAGGATACGCAGTATTTT.

The V and J genes are TRBV19 and TRBJ1-5, with 9 bases lining up with TRBD1. J lost 4 bases, V lost 5 bases, and 3 bases had no gene match. CDR3 length: 14 residues. Germline loops: CDR1 LNHDA, CDR2 SQIVND (reference sequence). CDR3 sequence reads: CASSLGQGNQPQHF. CDR3 bases: TGTGCCAGTAGTTTGGGACAGGGAAATCAGCCCCAGCATTTT.

The rearrangement links TRBV11-3 to TRBJ2-1, with 7 bases fitting TRBD2. The CDR3 loop spans 12 amino acids. CDR1 is SGHNT and CDR2 is YENEEA in the germline V gene. V shed 5 bases and J 7 bases; nucleotides not matched to a gene: 2. The CDR3 loop is CASSRGENEQFF. Here the CDR3 DNA reads TGTGCCAGCAGCCGGGGGGAGAATGAGCAGTTCTTC.

Turning to this clone: An end of the junction does not agree with germline; a read error may underlie this. V gene TRBV6-5 combines with J gene TRBJ2-7; 10 nucleotides agree with TRBD1. The CDR3 length is 14 residues. Germline V gene sequence: CDR1 MNHEY, CDR2 SVGAGI. The CDR3 nucleotides read TGTGCCGGCAGTTACCGTGGGACAGGGGACGAGCAGTACTTC. Translating it yields CAGSYRGTGDEQYF.

This clone was detected only a few times. The genes are TRBV5-6 and TRBJ1-1; no firm D call. Trimming shortened V by 4 bases and J by 4 bases, and 8 bases separated the two germline ends. The CDR3 extends over 12 amino acids. Germline V gene lookup returns CDR1 SGHDT and CDR2 YYEEEE. CDR3 DNA: TGTGCCAGCAGCCGTCAGGCCACTGAAGCTTTCTTT. It is translated as CASSRQATEAFF.

This clone was detected only a few times. The J gene is TRBJ1-5, the V gene TRBV19, with a possible D match to TRBD1 (5 bases). There are 15 residues in the CDR3. Trimming shortened V by 6 bases and J by 0 bases, and 12 bases separated the two germline ends. Germline V gene sequence: CDR1 LNHDA, CDR2 SQIVND (reference sequence). The CDR3 sequence: CASSLAGNSNQPQHF. The CDR3 DNA follows: TGTGCCAGTAGCCTCGCAGGGAATAGCAATCAGCCCCAGCATTTT.

As concerns this clone: This sample also contains other DNA sequences that code for the same CDR3. The chain couples TRBV9 to TRBJ2-7; D may be TRBD1 (6 bases). There are 14 residues in the CDR3. Germline CDR1 is SGDLS and CDR2 is YYNGEE. Trimming stripped 0 bases from V and 3 bases from J, with 10 bases between. The CDR3 coding sequence is TGTGCCAGCAGCGTAGCACCGGACAGCTACGAGCAGTACTTC. Amino acid sequence: CASSVAPDSYEQYF. Complete variable domain (other parts from reference TRBV9 and TRBJ2-7): DSGVTQTPKHLITATGQRVTLRCSPRSGDLSVYWYQQSLDQGLQFLIQYYNGEERAKGNILERFSAQQFPDLHSELNLSSLELGDSALYFCASSVAPDSYEQYFGPGTRLTVT.

V gene TRBV5-4 combines with J gene TRBJ2-7; 10 nucleotides match TRBD2. With V trimmed by 2 bases and J by 5 bases, 7 bases remained unmatched. This CDR3 comprises 15 residues. Germline loops: CDR1 SGHNT, CDR2 YYREEE (reference sequence). This chain's CDR3 is CASSFGLAETNEQYF. CDR3 bases: TGTGCCAGCAGCTTCGGACTAGCGGAGACCAACGAGCAGTACTTC.

V is TRBV4-2 and J is TRBJ2-5, with TRBD2 matching over 10 bases. TRBJ2-7 explains the end of the DNA better; the J call may be wrong. In germline, CDR1 is LGHNA, CDR2 YNFKEQ. The CDR3 length is 16 residues. The CDR3 loop reads CASSQLAGDLPYEQYF. The CDR3 coding sequence is TGTGCCAGCAGCCAACTAGCGGGGGATCTCCCCTACGAGCAGTACTTC.

V and J are TRBV5-1 and TRBJ2-7, with D maybe TRBD2 (5 bases). The CDR3 contains 13 residues. Germline CDR1 reads SGHRS; CDR2 reads YFSETQ. V was shortened by 0 bases and J by 3 bases, with 7 bases between the two germline ends. CDR3 sequence: CASSLADFYEQYF. The CDR3 region has the DNA TGCGCCAGCAGCTTGGCGGACTTCTACGAGCAGTACTTC.

V and J are TRBV5-1 and TRBJ2-2; D may be TRBD1 (7 bases). V shed 3 bases and J shed 5 bases, with 17 bases lying between them. Germline values: CDR1 SGHRS, CDR2 YFSETQ. This CDR3 comprises 16 residues. CDR3 bases: TGCGCCAGCAGCTCGGCCGGAGGGGGCGAGACCGGGGAGCTGTTTTTT. Translation: CASSSAGGGETGELFF.

The V gene is TRBV2, the J gene TRBJ2-1; no reliable D call. Trimming removed 5 bases from V and 10 bases from J, with 12 bases in between. The CDR3 is 12 residues long. In germline, CDR1 is SNHLY, CDR2 FYNNEI. The CDR3 DNA reads TGTGCCAGCAGTCCGCGGTCGTGGGAGCAGTTCTTC. Encoded protein: CASSPRSWEQFF.

Note on this clone: One end of the junction fails to match germline, which may point to a read error. The rearrangement joins TRBV15 to TRBJ2-7, with D possibly being TRBD2 (7 bases). The CDR3 is 16 amino acids. Germline CDR1 LNHNV, CDR2 YYDKDF (reference sequence). For the CDR3, the DNA is TGTGCCACCAGCAGAGATGGGGAGGGGGTCTCCCACGAGCAGTACTTC. It codes for CATSRDGEGVSHEQYF.

This clone was observed a handful of times. This rearrangement joins TRBV6-1 to TRBJ1-5, with 9 nucleotides matching TRBD1. The CDR3 has 18 residues. Germline CDR1 reads MNHNS; CDR2 reads SASEGT. V shed 0 bases and J 4 bases; nucleotides not matched to a gene: 10. The CDR3 sequence is CASSEAGKGTGFNQPQHF. CDR3 sequence (DNA): TGTGCCAGCAGTGAAGCGGGGAAGGGGACAGGGTTTAATCAGCCCCAGCATTTT.